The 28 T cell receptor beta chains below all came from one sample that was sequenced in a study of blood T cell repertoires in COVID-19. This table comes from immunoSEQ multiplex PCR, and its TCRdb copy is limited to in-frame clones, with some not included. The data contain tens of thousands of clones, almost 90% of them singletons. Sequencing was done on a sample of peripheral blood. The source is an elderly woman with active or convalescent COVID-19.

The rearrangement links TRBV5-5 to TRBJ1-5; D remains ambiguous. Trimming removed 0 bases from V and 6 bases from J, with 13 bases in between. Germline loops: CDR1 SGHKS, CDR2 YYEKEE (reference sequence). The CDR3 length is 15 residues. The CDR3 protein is CASSLALPSGQPQHF. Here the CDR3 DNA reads TGTGCCAGCAGCTTGGCCCTTCCGTCGGGTCAGCCCCAGCATTTT.

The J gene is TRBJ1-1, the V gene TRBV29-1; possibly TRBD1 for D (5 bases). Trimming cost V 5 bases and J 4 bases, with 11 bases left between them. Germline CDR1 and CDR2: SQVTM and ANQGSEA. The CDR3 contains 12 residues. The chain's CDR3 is CSVNGASTEAFF. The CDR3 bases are TGCAGCGTTAATGGGGCGAGCACTGAAGCTTTCTTT.

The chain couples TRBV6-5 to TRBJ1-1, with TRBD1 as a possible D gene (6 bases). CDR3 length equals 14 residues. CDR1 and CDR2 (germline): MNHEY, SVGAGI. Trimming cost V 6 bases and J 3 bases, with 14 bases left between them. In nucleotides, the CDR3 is TGTGCCAGCAGCCGCCGGACAGACTACACTGAAGCTTTCTTT. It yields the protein CASSRRTDYTEAFF.

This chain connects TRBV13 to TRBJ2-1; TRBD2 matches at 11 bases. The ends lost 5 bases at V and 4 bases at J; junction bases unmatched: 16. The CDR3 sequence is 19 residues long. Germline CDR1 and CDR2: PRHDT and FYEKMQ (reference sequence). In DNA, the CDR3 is TGTGCCAGCAGCGCTGGAACCGGGACTAGCGGAGCCTTTTACAATGAGCAGTTCTTC. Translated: CASSAGTGTSGAFYNEQFF.

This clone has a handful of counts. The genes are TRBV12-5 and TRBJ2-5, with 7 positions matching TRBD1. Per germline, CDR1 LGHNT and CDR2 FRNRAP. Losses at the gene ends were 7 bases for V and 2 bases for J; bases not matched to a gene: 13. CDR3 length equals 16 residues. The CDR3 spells CASALLGTEYQETQYF. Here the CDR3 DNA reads TGTGCTAGTGCCCTGTTAGGGACAGAGTATCAAGAGACCCAGTACTTC.

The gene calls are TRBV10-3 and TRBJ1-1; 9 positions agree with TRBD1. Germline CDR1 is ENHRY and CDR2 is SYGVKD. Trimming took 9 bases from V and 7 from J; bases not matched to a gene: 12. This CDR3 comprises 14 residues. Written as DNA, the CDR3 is TGTGCCATGAACCGGGACAGGGAAGGTAGTGAAGCTTTCTTT. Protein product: CAMNRDREGSEAFF.

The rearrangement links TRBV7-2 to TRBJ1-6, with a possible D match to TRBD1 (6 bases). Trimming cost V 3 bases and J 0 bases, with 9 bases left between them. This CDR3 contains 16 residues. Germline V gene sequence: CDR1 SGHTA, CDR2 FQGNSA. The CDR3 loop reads CASSFDRSSYNSPLHF. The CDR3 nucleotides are TGTGCCAGCAGCTTCGACAGGAGCTCCTATAATTCACCCCTCCACTTT.

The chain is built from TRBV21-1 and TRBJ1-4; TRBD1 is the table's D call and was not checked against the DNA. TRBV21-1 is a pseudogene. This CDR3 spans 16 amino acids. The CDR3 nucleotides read TGTGCCAGCAGCAAAGTAGGCGTGGGGCAAAATGAAAAACTGTTTTTT. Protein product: CASSKVGVGQNEKLFF.

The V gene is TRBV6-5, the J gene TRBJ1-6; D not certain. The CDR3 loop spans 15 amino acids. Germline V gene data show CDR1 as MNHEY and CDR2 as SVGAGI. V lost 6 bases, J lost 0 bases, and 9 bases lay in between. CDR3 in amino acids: CASRRPSSYNSPLHF. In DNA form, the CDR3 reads TGTGCCAGCAGGCGCCCGAGCTCCTATAATTCACCCCTCCACTTT.

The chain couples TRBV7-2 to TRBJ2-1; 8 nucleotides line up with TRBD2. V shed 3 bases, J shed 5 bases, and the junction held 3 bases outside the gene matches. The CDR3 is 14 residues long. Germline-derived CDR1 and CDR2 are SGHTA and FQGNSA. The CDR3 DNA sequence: TGTGCCAGCAGCTTTAGGCGGGAGGACAATGAGCAGTTCTTC. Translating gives CASSFRREDNEQFF.

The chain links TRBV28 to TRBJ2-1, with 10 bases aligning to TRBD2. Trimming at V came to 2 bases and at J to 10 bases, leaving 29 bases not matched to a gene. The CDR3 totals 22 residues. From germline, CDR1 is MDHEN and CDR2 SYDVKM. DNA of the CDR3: TGTGCCAGCAGTTTAATCGTTGGCCGAGGAGTAGCGGGAGGTGGGAGAGTAGGGGAGCAGTTCTTC. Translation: CASSLIVGRGVAGGGRVGEQFF.

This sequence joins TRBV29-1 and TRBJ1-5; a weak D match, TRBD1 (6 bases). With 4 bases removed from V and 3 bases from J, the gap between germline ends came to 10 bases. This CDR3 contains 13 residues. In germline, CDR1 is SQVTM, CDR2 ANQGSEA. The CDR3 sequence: CSVARDINQPQHF. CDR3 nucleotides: TGCAGCGTTGCCAGGGACATCAATCAGCCCCAGCATTTT.

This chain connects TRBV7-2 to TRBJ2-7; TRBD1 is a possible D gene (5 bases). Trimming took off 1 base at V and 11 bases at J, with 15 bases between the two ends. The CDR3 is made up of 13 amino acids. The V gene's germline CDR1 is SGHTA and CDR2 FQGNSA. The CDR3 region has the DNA TGTGCCAGCAGCTTAGAAGTAGGCAGGGAAGAGTACTTC. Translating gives CASSLEVGREEYF. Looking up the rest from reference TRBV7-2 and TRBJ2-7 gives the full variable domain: GAGVSQSPSNKVTEKGKDVELRCDPISGHTALYWYRQSLGQGLEFLIYFQGNSAPDKSGLPSDRFSAERTGGSVSTLTIQRTQQEDSAVYLCASSLEVGREEYFGPGTRLTVT.

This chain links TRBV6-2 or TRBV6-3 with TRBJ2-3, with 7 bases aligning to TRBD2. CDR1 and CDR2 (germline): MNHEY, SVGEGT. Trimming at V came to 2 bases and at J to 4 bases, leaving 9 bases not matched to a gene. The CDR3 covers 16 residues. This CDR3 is CASSYEVLRGADTQYF. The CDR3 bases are TGTGCCAGCAGTTACGAGGTGCTTCGGGGGGCAGATACGCAGTATTTT.

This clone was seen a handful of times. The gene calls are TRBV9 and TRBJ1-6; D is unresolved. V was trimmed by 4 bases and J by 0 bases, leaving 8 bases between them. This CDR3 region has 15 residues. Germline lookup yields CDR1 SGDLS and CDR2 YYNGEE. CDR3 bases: TGTGCCAGCAGCCCCCAGGACTCCTATAATTCACCCCTCCACTTT. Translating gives CASSPQDSYNSPLHF.

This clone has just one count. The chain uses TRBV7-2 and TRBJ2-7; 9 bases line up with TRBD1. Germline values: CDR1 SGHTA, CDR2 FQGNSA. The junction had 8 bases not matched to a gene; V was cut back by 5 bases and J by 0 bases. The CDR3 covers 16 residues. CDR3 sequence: CASSQTGGLSSYEQYF. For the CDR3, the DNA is TGTGCCAGCAGCCAGACAGGGGGTTTAAGCTCCTACGAGCAGTACTTC.

The CDR3 loop is CASSENLRGLGYGYTF. The CDR3 coding sequence is TGTGCCAGCAGTGAAAATCTTAGGGGGCTGGGCTATGGCTACACCTTC. The chain combines TRBV6-1 with TRBJ1-2; 7 positions match TRBD1. Germline CDR1 MNHNS, CDR2 SASEGT. The junction had 10 bases not matched to a gene; V was cut back by 2 bases and J by 4 bases. The CDR3 consists of 16 residues.

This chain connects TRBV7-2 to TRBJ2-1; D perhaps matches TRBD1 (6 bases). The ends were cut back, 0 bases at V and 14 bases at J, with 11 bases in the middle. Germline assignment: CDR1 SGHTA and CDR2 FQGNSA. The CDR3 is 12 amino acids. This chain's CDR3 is CASSLAHWDKFF. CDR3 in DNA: TGTGCCAGCAGCTTAGCGCACTGGGACAAGTTCTTC.

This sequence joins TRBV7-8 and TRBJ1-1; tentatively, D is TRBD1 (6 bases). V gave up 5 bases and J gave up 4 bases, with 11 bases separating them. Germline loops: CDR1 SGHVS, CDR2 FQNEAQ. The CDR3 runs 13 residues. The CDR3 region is CASSTQGLTEAFF. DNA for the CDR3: TGTGCCAGCAGCACGCAGGGGCTCACTGAAGCTTTCTTT.

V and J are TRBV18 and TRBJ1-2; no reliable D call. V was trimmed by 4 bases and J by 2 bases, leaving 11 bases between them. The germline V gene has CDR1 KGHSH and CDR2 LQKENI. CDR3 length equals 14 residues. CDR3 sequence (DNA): TGTGCCAGCTCACTACTACATTCAAACTATGGCTACACCTTC. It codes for CASSLLHSNYGYTF.

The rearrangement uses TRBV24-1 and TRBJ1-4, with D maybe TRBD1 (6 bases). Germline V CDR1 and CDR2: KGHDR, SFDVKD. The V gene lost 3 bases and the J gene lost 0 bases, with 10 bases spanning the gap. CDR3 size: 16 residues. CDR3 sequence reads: CATSDGSGATNEKLFF. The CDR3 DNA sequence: TGTGCCACCAGTGATGGATCAGGGGCAACTAATGAAAAACTGTTTTTT.

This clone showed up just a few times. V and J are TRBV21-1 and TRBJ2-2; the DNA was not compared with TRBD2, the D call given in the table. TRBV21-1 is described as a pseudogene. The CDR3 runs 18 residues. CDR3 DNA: TGTGCCAGCAGCAAAGAATCACGGGAGGGCCCTCACACCGGGGAGCTGTTTTTT. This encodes CASSKESREGPHTGELFF.

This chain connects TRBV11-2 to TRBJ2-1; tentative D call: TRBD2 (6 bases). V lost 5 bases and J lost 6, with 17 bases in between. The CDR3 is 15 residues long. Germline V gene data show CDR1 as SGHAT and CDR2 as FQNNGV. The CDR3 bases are TGTGCCAGCAGCGCGGACTACCGACACGTCAATGAGCAGTTCTTC. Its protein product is CASSADYRHVNEQFF. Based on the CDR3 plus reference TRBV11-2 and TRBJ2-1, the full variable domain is EAGVAQSPRYKIIEKRQSVAFWCNPISGHATLYWYQQILGQGPKLLIQFQNNGVVDDSQLPKDRFSAERLKGVDSTLKIQPAKLEDSAVYLCASSADYRHVNEQFFGPGTRLTVL.

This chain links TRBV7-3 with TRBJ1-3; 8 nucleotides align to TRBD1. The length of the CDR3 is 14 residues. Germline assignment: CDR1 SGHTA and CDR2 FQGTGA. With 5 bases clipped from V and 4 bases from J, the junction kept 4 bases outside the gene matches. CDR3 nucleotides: TGTGCCAGCAGCCCCGGACAGGGAGGAAACACCATATATTTT. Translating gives CASSPGQGGNTIYF.

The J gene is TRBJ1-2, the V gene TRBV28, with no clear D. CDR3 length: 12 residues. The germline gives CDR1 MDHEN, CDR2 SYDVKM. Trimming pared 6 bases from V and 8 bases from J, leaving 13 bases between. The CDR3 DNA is TGTGCCAGCAGCGCTGGTACTTACGGCTACACCTTC. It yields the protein CASSAGTYGYTF.

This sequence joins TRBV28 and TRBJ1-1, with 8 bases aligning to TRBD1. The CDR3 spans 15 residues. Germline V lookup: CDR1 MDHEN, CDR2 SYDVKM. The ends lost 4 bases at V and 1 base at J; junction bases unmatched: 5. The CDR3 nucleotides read TGTGCCAGCAGTTCGCCCGGGACAGGGAACACTGAAGCTTTCTTT. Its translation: CASSSPGTGNTEAFF.

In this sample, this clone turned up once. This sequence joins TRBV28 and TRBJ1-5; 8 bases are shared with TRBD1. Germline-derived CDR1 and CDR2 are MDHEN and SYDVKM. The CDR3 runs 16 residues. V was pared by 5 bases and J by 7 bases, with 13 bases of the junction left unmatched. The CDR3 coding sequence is TGTGCCAGCAGTCCCCTAGACAGGGGCCGGGGACAGCCCCAGCATTTT. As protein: CASSPLDRGRGQPQHF.

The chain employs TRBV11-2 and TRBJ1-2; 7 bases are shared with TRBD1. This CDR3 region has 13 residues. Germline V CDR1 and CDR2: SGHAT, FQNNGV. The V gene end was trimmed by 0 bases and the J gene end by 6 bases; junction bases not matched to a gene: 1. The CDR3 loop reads CASSLDRGDGYTF. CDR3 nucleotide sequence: TGTGCCAGCAGCTTAGACAGGGGGGATGGCTACACCTTC.